The rows below give T cell receptor beta chains drawn from one sample of a study of blood T cell repertoires in COVID-19. TCRdb's copy holds only in-frame clones and misses some; the assay was immunoSEQ multiplex PCR. The sample comprises roughly 300,000 clones, 85% of which are singletons, and 2% to 3% rests with the top ten. The specimen sequenced was PBMCs or T cells enriched from blood (not recorded which). The receptors stem from a woman in her fifties or sixties who had recovered from COVID-19. Both conserved end residues are part of each CDR3. A D gene is named only where the DNA matches it firmly. Size is stated for part of the rows, as once, few or many counts, or as a class when the clone is expanded.

v_call	clone_size	d_call	cdr3_length	j_call	cdr3_aa	cdr3_nt
TRBV6-1	-	TRBD1	13	TRBJ1-1	CASSYGQGAGAFF	TGTGCCAGCAGCTACGGACAGGGGGCTGGGGCTTTCTTT
TRBV28	-	TRBD2	17	TRBJ2-5	CASSSSRRGLAGETQYF	TGTGCCAGCAGTTCCTCCCGTCGGGGACTAGCGGGGGAGACCCAGTACTTC
TRBV5-4	-	-	13	TRBJ1-1	CASSLTRYTEAFF	TGTGCCAGCAGCTTGACTCGGTACACTGAAGCTTTCTTT
TRBV5-5	-	TRBD1	15	TRBJ1-5	CASSASRGLGQPQHF	TGTGCCAGCAGCGCCTCCAGGGGGCTTGGTCAGCCCCAGCATTTT
TRBV11-2	few	-	16	TRBJ1-3	CASSLRARGVGNTIYF	TGTGCCAGCAGCTTAAGGGCCAGGGGAGTTGGAAACACCATATATTTT
TRBV6-5	few	-	14	TRBJ1-5	CASSKQGGNQPQHF	TGTGCCAGCAGTAAACAGGGAGGCAATCAGCCCCAGCATTTT
TRBV5-1	-	TRBD1	15	TRBJ2-1	CASSLELGQYNEQFF	TGCGCCAGCAGCTTGGAGCTGGGACAGTACAATGAGCAGTTCTTC
TRBV29-1	few	TRBD2	12	TRBJ2-7	CSASTGGYEQYF	TGCAGCGCCTCGACGGGGGGGTACGAGCAGTACTTC
TRBV5-1	-	-	14	TRBJ2-3	CASTLGSRTDTQYF	TGCGCCTCAACACTGGGGAGTCGCACAGATACGCAGTATTTT
TRBV7-2	-	TRBD1	16	TRBJ2-7	CASSWPRDRVNYEQYF	TGTGCCAGCAGCTGGCCCCGGGACAGGGTCAACTACGAGCAGTACTTC
TRBV7-9	-	-	16	TRBJ2-3	CASSLGPTENTDTQYF	TGTGCCAGCAGCCTTGGGCCGACAGAGAACACAGATACGCAGTATTTT